These 30 T cell receptor beta chains share one sample of origin, sequenced in a study of CD8 T cells in ankylosing spondylitis. Each CDR3 protein is one row after TCRdb ran MiXCR on the 5' RACE reads. The table records under 120,000 distinct CDR3 sequences, nearly 25% of them present only once. Sequencing was carried out using synovial fluid, either unsorted or a sorted T cell fraction (not recorded which). These receptor sequences come from a male donor with ankylosing spondylitis.

This rearrangement joins TRBV5-5 to TRBJ1-2; the D is unclear. Trimming pared 0 bases from V and 4 bases from J, leaving 1 base between. Looked up from germline, CDR1 is SGHKS and CDR2 is YYEKEE (reference sequence). This CDR3 comprises 11 residues. In DNA form, the CDR3 reads TGTGCCAGCAGCTTGGTCTATGGCTACACCTTC. Its protein product is CASSLVYGYTF.

There are many counts of this clonotype. This chain uses TRBV20-1 with TRBJ2-7; the match to TRBD1 covers 9 bases. Trimming took 0 bases from V and 0 from J; bases not matched to a gene: 3. In germline, CDR1 is DFQATT, CDR2 SNEGSKA (reference sequence). The CDR3 runs to 15 residues. The CDR3 is CSARDLTGGSYEQYV. Here the CDR3 DNA reads TGCAGTGCTAGAGATCTGACAGGGGGCTCCTACGAGCAGTACGTC.

Only a few counts were recorded for this clonotype. The chain recombines TRBV27 with TRBJ2-7, with TRBD2 matching 12 bases. From germline, CDR1 is MNHEY and CDR2 SMNVEV (reference sequence). The CDR3 has 18 amino acids. The trim removed 3 bases at V and 6 bases at J, leaving 15 bases unmatched. The chain's CDR3 is CASSFPSGRAGGVAEQYF. The CDR3 region has the DNA TGTGCCAGCAGTTTCCCTAGCGGGAGGGCCGGAGGTGTGGCCGAGCAGTACTTC.

The V gene is TRBV24-1, the J gene TRBJ2-1, with 12 bases fitting TRBD2. V shed 6 bases and J 3 bases; nucleotides not matched to a gene: 5. Germline CDR1 reads KGHDR; CDR2 reads SFDVKD. The CDR3 totals 16 residues. The CDR3 nucleotides are TGTGCCACCAGTCAGGGGACTAGCGGGTTCTACAATGAGCAGTTCTTC. The encoded protein is CATSQGTSGFYNEQFF.

The CDR3 is CASQTLAGGNTGELFF. CDR3 DNA: TGTGCCAGTCAGACTCTAGCGGGAGGGAACACCGGGGAGCTGTTTTTT. The chain couples TRBV19 to TRBJ2-2; 11 bases are shared with TRBD2. The CDR3 runs 16 residues. The V and J ends lost 8 bases and 1 base, in that order; junction bases with no gene match: 6. The germline V gene has CDR1 LNHDA and CDR2 SQIVND (reference sequence).

Ten or more counts support this clonotype. The J gene is TRBJ2-5, the V gene TRBV9, with 12 bases that match TRBD2. The CDR3 runs 16 residues. V shed 1 base, J shed 5 bases, and the junction held 6 bases outside the gene matches. The germline V gene encodes CDR1 SGDLS and CDR2 YYNGEE. CDR3 in amino acids: CASSVLAGGPGETQYF. DNA of the CDR3: TGTGCCAGCAGCGTACTAGCGGGAGGGCCGGGCGAGACCCAGTACTTC.

This clonotype was observed at least ten times. The chain carries TRBV12-3 or TRBV12-4 and TRBJ2-1; TRBD1 matches 11 bases. V trimming: 1 base; J trimming: 7 bases; junction bases outside the gene matches: 6. The CDR3 contains 16 residues. CDR3 nucleotide sequence: TGTGCCAGCAGTTTAGTTTTCGGGACAGGGGGAAATGAGCAGTTCTTC. Amino acid sequence: CASSLVFGTGGNEQFF.

This chain uses TRBV11-1 with TRBJ2-1; 12 bases match TRBD2. Unmatched junction bases numbered 6, after V lost 1 base and J lost 8 bases. Germline-derived CDR1 and CDR2 are SGHAT and FQDESV (reference sequence). This CDR3 comprises 16 residues. DNA of the CDR3: TGTGCCAGCAGCTTAGGGACTAGCGGGGCTATGGATGAGCAGTTCTTC. This codes for CASSLGTSGAMDEQFF.

The V gene is TRBV18, the J gene TRBJ1-1; no definite D call. V was pared by 2 bases and J by 10 bases, with 14 bases between. The germline V gene has CDR1 KGHSH and CDR2 LQKENI. CDR3 length: 13 residues. The CDR3 here is CASSPSLRLGAFF. DNA for the CDR3: TGTGCCAGCTCACCATCGTTGCGATTGGGAGCTTTCTTT.

Ten or more counts support this clonotype. The chain couples TRBV7-9 to TRBJ2-7, with 8 bases fitting TRBD1. Losses at the gene ends were 5 bases for V and 4 bases for J; bases not matched to a gene: 7. The germline gives CDR1 SEHNR, CDR2 FQNEAQ (reference sequence). The length of the CDR3 is 14 residues. In DNA, the CDR3 is TGTGCCAGCAGCATGACAGGGGTTACTTACGAGCAGTACTTC. Amino acids: CASSMTGVTYEQYF.

This clonotype was seen a handful of times. In DNA form, the CDR3 reads TGTGCCAGCAGCTACCCGGGACAGGGAGGTATCGGGGAGCTGTTTTTT. This codes for CASSYPGQGGIGELFF. The chain employs TRBV7-9 and TRBJ2-2, with TRBD1 identical over 9 bases. Germline lookup yields CDR1 SEHNR and CDR2 FQNEAQ (reference sequence). V trimming: 4 bases; J trimming: 7 bases; junction bases outside the gene matches: 10. The CDR3 runs 16 residues.

This clonotype has only a few counts. This chain links TRBV5-1 with TRBJ2-1, with D possibly TRBD2 on 5 matching bases. The CDR3 is made up of 16 amino acids. Trimming took off 3 bases at V and 0 bases at J, with 13 bases between the two ends. Germline V lookup: CDR1 SGHRS, CDR2 YFSETQ. This CDR3 reads CASSSADFSSYNEQFF. CDR3 in DNA: TGCGCCAGCAGCTCCGCGGACTTTAGCTCCTACAATGAGCAGTTCTTC.

This clonotype has only a few counts. CDR3 sequence reads: CSARRGTSGRAATQYF. The CDR3 coding sequence is TGCAGTGCTAGACGAGGGACTAGCGGGAGGGCCGCAACCCAGTACTTC. The rearrangement uses TRBV20-1 and TRBJ2-5; 16 bases fit TRBD2. The CDR3 loop spans 16 amino acids. Germline V gene lookup returns CDR1 DFQATT and CDR2 SNEGSKA (reference sequence). V was pared by 2 bases and J by 8 bases, with 8 bases of the junction left unmatched.

The chain recombines TRBV19 with TRBJ1-5, with a possible D match to TRBD1 (6 bases). CDR1 LNHDA and CDR2 SQIVND come from the germline V gene (reference sequence). This CDR3 is 14 amino acids long. V was clipped by 5 bases and J by 4 bases, with 12 bases between them. For the CDR3, the DNA is TGTGCCAGTAGTTTGGACAGAAAGAATCAGCCCCAGCATTTT. As protein: CASSLDRKNQPQHF.

V is TRBV6-2 or TRBV6-3 and J is TRBJ2-2, with unresolved D. This CDR3 is built from 11 residues. Germline values: CDR1 MNHEY, CDR2 SVGEGT. V was cut by 7 bases and J by 8 bases, with 8 bases left in between. CDR3 bases: TGTGCCAGCACATTGATGGGGGAGCTGTTTTTT. As protein: CASTLMGELFF.

This clonotype was detected a few times. This chain connects TRBV28 to TRBJ2-1, with 7 bases aligning to TRBD2. The V segment lost 2 bases and the J segment 4 bases; nucleotides outside the gene matches: 5. Germline V gene data show CDR1 as MDHEN and CDR2 as SYDVKM. This CDR3 has 15 residues. The CDR3, as DNA: TGTGCCAGCAGTTTACTAGCGGAAATATACAATGAGCAGTTCTTC. Translated, it gives CASSLLAEIYNEQFF.

This sequence joins TRBV3-1 and TRBJ1-2; D unresolved. The germline gives CDR1 LGHDT, CDR2 YNNKEL (reference sequence). The CDR3 runs to 15 residues. The V gene lost 3 bases and the J gene lost 8 bases, with 19 bases spanning the gap. The CDR3: CASSHAGQRRRGYTF. CDR3 coding DNA: TGTGCCAGCAGCCACGCGGGCCAGCGCAGGCGAGGCTACACCTTC.

This clonotype showed up just a few times. V usage is TRBV30 and J usage is TRBJ1-5; possible D gene TRBD1, 6 bases. The V gene's germline CDR1 is GTSNPN and CDR2 SVGIG (reference sequence). Trimming pared 0 bases from V and 5 bases from J, leaving 11 bases between. There are 14 residues in the CDR3. The CDR3 DNA reads as TGTGCCTGGAGTGTAGGACAGTTAGATCAGCCCCAGCATTTT. Protein product: CAWSVGQLDQPQHF.

The genes are TRBV20-1 and TRBJ2-3; D possibly corresponds to TRBD1 (5 bases). This CDR3 spans 16 amino acids. V was cut by 3 bases and J by 1 base, with 17 bases left in between. Germline loops: CDR1 DFQATT, CDR2 SNEGSKA (reference sequence). Written as DNA, the CDR3 is TGCAGTGCTAGGGCTCGAGCAGGGTTAGGCACAGATACGCAGTATTTT. Residues: CSARARAGLGTDTQYF.

CDR3 region: CASSSPGGSYNEQFF. In DNA form, the CDR3 reads TGTGCCAGCAGTTCCCCGGGGGGCTCCTACAATGAGCAGTTCTTC. The J gene is TRBJ2-1, the V gene TRBV6-2 or TRBV6-3; 7 bases are shared with TRBD2. V lost 4 bases and J lost 0; bases outside the gene matches: 3. The CDR3 is 15 amino acids. Germline CDR1 is MNHEY and CDR2 is SVGEGT.

This clonotype was recorded a few times. V and J are TRBV6-1 and TRBJ1-4; tentative D call: TRBD1 (5 bases). V was trimmed by 7 bases and J by 5 bases, leaving 20 bases between them. In germline, CDR1 is MNHNS, CDR2 SASEGT. The CDR3 is made up of 16 amino acids. The CDR3 region is CASKRDVKMGNEKLFF. The CDR3 DNA sequence: TGTGCCAGCAAAAGGGACGTCAAAATGGGGAATGAAAAACTGTTTTTT.

There are a few counts of this clonotype. V usage is TRBV5-1 and J usage is TRBJ2-3; TRBD1 might be the D (6 bases). The CDR3 has 12 residues. The germline V gene has CDR1 SGHRS and CDR2 YFSETQ. V shed 4 bases and J shed 6 bases, with 9 bases lying between them. The CDR3, as DNA: TGCGCCAGCAGCGGTGGGGGCGATACGCAGTATTTT. Translation gives CASSGGGDTQYF.

This clonotype has more than one count but fewer than ten. The V and J genes are TRBV20-1 and TRBJ1-1; D might be TRBD1 (6 bases). The germline V gene has CDR1 DFQATT and CDR2 SNEGSKA (reference sequence). This CDR3 is 15 amino acids long. Trimming left V 1 base short and J 5 bases short, with 17 bases between. Written as DNA, the CDR3 is TGCAGTGCTAGAGGCCCGGGGGCTGCGAGGACTGAAGCTTTCTTT. This sequence encodes CSARGPGAARTEAFF.

This clonotype appeared a few times. V and J are TRBV4-1 and TRBJ2-1, with TRBD2 matching 9 bases. The CDR3 contains 15 residues. Trimming removed 6 bases from V and 6 bases from J; junction bases left unmatched: 9. From germline, CDR1 is MGHRA and CDR2 YSYEKL. The CDR3 spells CASRGGLAGSNEQFF. The CDR3 bases are TGCGCCAGCAGGGGGGGGCTAGCGGGGAGCAATGAGCAGTTCTTC.

This clonotype was counted only a few times. This chain links TRBV2 with TRBJ1-1; D is unresolved. This CDR3 is 14 amino acids long. V lost 4 bases, J lost 4 bases, and 13 bases lay in between. The germline CDR1 and CDR2 sequences are SNHLY and FYNNEI. The CDR3 sequence: CASSGGIRGTEAFF. In nucleotides, the CDR3 is TGTGCCAGCAGTGGAGGGATCCGAGGCACTGAAGCTTTCTTT.

The chain joins TRBV11-1 to TRBJ2-7; 8 bases are a match to TRBD2. J was trimmed by 6 bases and V by 4 bases; bases with no gene match: 14. Germline CDR1 reads SGHAT; CDR2 reads FQDESV (reference sequence). The CDR3 has 16 residues. CDR3 nucleotide sequence: TGTGCCAGCAGCTCCGGGACTAGATTCGGGAGCGGCGAGCAGTACTTC. Residues: CASSSGTRFGSGEQYF.

Here the CDR3 reads CSATPSGEETQYF. The CDR3 nucleotides are TGCAGTGCTACACCCTCGGGGGAAGAGACCCAGTACTTC. The rearrangement links TRBV20-1 to TRBJ2-5, with D maybe TRBD2 (6 bases). This CDR3 has 13 amino acids. The V and J ends lost 4 bases and 3 bases respectively, with 12 bases between them. Germline V gene sequence: CDR1 DFQATT, CDR2 SNEGSKA (reference sequence).

This sequence joins TRBV11-2 and TRBJ2-1; 12 nucleotides line up with TRBD2. CDR1 and CDR2 (germline): SGHAT, FQNNGV. J lost 9 bases, V lost 3 bases, and 6 bases had no gene match. The CDR3 sequence is 15 residues long. The CDR3 coding sequence is TGTGCCAGCAGCTTCCGACTAGCGGGAGACACTGAGCAGTTCTTC. As protein: CASSFRLAGDTEQFF.

This clonotype has at least ten counts. The chain combines TRBV6-1 with TRBJ1-5; possible D gene TRBD1, 5 bases. The CDR3 has 17 amino acids. Trimming took off 0 bases at V and 2 bases at J, with 14 bases between the two ends. Germline V gene data show CDR1 as MNHNS and CDR2 as SASEGT. The CDR3 bases are TGTGCCAGCAGTGAAGCCCCCAGGGTTTGGGGCAATCAGCCCCAGCATTTT. Protein sequence: CASSEAPRVWGNQPQHF.

The V gene is TRBV12-3 or TRBV12-4, the J gene TRBJ2-7; no reliable D call. Trimming took off 6 bases at V and 1 base at J, with 10 bases between the two ends. This CDR3 has 13 amino acids. CDR3 coding DNA: TGTGCCAGCAGAGATAGGGATTCCTACGAGCAGTACTTC. Encoded protein: CASRDRDSYEQYF.